This T cell receptor (beta chain) was observed in a study of beta chain features in type 1 diabetes. What was sequenced were expressed TCRB transcripts, since all of the isolated RNA had been reverse transcribed. Assay: immunoSEQ multiplex PCR; the TCRdb copy retains only in-frame clones and omits some. The top ten clones hold 0.022% of a sample with some 700,000 clones, roughly 12% of them seen once. This clone has just a few counts. The antigen remains unidentified. Study outcomes and limitations: Naive, central memory and Treg TCRB repertoires appeared more alike in patients than in healthy donors. Shorter TCRB CDR3s, moderately but significantly so, marked every one of the four CD4+ subsets in Type 1 diabetes patients.

V was clipped by 4 bases and J by 0 bases, with 7 bases between them. CDR1 PRHDT and CDR2 FYEKMQ come from the germline V gene (reference sequence). The CDR3 covers 14 residues. The specimen sequenced was naive CD4+ T cells from blood. This clonotype was obtained from a man between 18 and 35 years old with type 1 diabetes. V usage is TRBV13 and J usage is TRBJ1-3; D may be TRBD1 (5 bases). As DNA, the CDR3 is TGTGCCAGCAGCTCCAGGGTCTCTGGAAACACCATATATTTT. Its protein is CASSSRVSGNTIYF.